This record concerns one TCR beta chain sequence. The ends were cut back, 7 bases at V and 1 base at J, with 14 bases in the middle. Germline values: CDR1 SGHRS, CDR2 YFSETQ. This CDR3 is 14 amino acids long. These data come from a study of cytomegalovirus exposure and HLA in healthy donors. At collection, donors were nominally healthy, but unrecorded immune exposures were probable. In the PCR, 60 Vbeta and 13 Jbeta primers were used. Libraries were prepared by immunoSEQ multiplex PCR; TCRdb keeps only in-frame clonotypes and omits some of them. Here the sample spans some 200,000 clones, 75% to 85% being singletons.

This receptor was taken from a woman aged 55-69 years in good health and CMV-seropositive. Sequenced: PBMCs. The rearrangement joins TRBV5-1 to TRBJ1-1; D remains unclear. The CDR3 coding sequence is TGCGCCAGCTCCTTGGCTCAGTCGAACACTGAAGCTTTCTTT. Its protein product is CASSLAQSNTEAFF. The variable domain in full, completed from reference TRBV5-1 and TRBJ1-1, reads KAGVTQTPRYLIKTRGQQVTLSCSPISGHRSVSWYQQTPGQGLQFLFEYFSETQRNKGNFPGRFSGRQFSNSRSEMNVSTLELGDSALYLCASSLAQSNTEAFFGQGTRLTVV.